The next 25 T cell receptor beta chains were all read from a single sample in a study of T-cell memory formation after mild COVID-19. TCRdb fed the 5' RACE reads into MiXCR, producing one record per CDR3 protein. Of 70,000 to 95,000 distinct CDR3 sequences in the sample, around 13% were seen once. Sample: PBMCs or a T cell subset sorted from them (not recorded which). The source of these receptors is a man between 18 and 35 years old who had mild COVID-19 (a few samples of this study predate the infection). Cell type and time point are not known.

In DNA form, the CDR3 reads TGCGCCAGCAGCCTCGGTCTTGGGGTCTTCATGAACACTGAAGCTTTCTTT. Its translation is CASSLGLGVFMNTEAFF. The chain employs TRBV5-1 and TRBJ1-1; D remains unclear. Germline-derived CDR1 and CDR2 are SGHRS and YFSETQ. V was pared by 4 bases and J by 0 bases, with 19 bases between. This CDR3 is built from 17 residues. Full variable domain (rest looked up from reference TRBV5-1 and TRBJ1-1): KAGVTQTPRYLIKTRGQQVTLSCSPISGHRSVSWYQQTPGQGLQFLFEYFSETQRNKGNFPGRFSGRQFSNSRSEMNVSTLELGDSALYLCASSLGLGVFMNTEAFFGQGTRLTVV.

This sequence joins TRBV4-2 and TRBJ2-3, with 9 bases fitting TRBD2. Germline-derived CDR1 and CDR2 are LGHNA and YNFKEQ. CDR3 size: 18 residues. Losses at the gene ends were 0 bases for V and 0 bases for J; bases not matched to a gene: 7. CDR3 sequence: CASSQDGSGGGSTDTQYF. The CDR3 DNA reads TGTGCCAGCAGCCAAGATGGTAGCGGGGGAGGTAGCACAGATACGCAGTATTTT.

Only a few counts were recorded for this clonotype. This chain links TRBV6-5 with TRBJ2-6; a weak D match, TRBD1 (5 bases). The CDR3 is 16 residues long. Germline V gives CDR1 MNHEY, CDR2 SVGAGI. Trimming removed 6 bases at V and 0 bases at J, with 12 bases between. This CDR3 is CASRATGFSGANVLTF. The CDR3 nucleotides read TGTGCCAGCAGGGCCACAGGTTTCTCTGGGGCCAACGTCCTGACTTTC.

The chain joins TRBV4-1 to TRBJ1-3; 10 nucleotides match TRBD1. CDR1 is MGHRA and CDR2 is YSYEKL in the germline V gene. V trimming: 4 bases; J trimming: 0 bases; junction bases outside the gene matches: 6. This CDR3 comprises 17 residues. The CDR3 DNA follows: TGCGCCAGCAGCCGGAGGGACAGGGGTCGCTCTGGAAACACCATATATTTT. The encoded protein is CASSRRDRGRSGNTIYF.

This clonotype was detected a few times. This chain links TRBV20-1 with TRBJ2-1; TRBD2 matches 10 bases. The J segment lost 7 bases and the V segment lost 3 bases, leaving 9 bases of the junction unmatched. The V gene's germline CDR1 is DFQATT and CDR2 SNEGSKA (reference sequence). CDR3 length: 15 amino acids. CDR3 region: CSARPLSGGANEQFF. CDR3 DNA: TGCAGTGCTAGGCCCCTAAGCGGGGGGGCTAATGAGCAGTTCTTC.

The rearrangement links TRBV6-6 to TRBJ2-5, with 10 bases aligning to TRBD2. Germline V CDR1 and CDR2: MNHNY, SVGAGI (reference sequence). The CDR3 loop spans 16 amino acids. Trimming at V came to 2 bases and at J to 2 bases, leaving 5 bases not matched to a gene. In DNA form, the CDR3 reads TGTGCCAGCAGTTACGGACTAGCGGCGATACAAGAGACCCAGTACTTC. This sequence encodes CASSYGLAAIQETQYF.

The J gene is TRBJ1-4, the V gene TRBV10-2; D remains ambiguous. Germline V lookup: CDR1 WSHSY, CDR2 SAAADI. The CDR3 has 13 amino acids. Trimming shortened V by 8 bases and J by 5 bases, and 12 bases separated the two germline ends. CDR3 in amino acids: CASFLAQNEKLFF. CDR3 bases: TGCGCCAGCTTCTTAGCCCAGAATGAAAAACTGTTTTTT.

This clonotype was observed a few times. For the CDR3, the DNA is TGCGCCAGCAGCCAAGTCGAAGACAATGAGCAGTTCTTC. It specifies CASSQVEDNEQFF. The V and J genes are TRBV4-1 and TRBJ2-1; D unclear. CDR1 is MGHRA and CDR2 is YSYEKL in the germline V gene. This CDR3 contains 13 residues. The ends were cut back, 1 base at V and 5 bases at J, with 6 bases in the middle.

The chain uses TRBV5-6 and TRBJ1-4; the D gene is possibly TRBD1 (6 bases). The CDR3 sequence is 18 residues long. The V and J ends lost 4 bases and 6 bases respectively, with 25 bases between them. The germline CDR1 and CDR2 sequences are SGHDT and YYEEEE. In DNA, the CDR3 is TGTGCCAGCAGCGGCTACGACACACGGGACCCAGGGGATGAAAAACTGTTTTTT. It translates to CASSGYDTRDPGDEKLFF.

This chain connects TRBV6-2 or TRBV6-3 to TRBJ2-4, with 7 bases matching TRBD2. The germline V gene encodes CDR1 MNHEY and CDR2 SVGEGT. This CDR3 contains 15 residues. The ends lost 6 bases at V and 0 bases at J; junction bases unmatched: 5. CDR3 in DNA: TGTGCCAGCAGCCCGGGGGGACTAGCCAAAAACATTCAGTACTTC. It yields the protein CASSPGGLAKNIQYF.

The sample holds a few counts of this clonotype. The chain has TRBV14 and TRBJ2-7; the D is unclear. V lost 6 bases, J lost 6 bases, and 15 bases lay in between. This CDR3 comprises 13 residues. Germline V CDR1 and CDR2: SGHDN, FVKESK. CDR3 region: CASSSDVQCEQYV. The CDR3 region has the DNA TGTGCCAGCAGTTCGGACGTACAGTGCGAGCAGTACGTC.

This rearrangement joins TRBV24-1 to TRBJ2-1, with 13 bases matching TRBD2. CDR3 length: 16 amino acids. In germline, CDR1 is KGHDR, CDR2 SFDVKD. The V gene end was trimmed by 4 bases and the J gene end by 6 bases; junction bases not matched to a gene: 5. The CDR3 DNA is TGTGCCACCAGTGAAACGGGACTAGCGGGGAGCAATGAGCAGTTCTTC. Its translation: CATSETGLAGSNEQFF.

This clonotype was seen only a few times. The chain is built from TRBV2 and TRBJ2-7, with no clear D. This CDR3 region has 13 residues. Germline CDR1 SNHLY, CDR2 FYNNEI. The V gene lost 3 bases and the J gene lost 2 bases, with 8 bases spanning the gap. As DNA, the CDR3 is TGTGCCAGCAGTGACAGGCGCACCTACGAGCAGTACGTC. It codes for CASSDRRTYEQYV.

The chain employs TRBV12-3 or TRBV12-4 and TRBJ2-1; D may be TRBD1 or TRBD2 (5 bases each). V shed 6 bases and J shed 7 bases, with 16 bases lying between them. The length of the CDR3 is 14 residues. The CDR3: CASSSGTGLNEQFF. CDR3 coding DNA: TGTGCCAGCAGCTCCGGGACGGGGTTAAATGAGCAGTTCTTC.

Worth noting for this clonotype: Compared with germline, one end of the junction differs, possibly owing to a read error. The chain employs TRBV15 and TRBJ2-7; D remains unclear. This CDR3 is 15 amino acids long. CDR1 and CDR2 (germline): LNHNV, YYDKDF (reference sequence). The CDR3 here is CSTSKRYTDSYEQYF. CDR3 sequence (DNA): TGTTCCACCAGCAAACGGTACACCGACTCCTACGAGCAGTACTTC. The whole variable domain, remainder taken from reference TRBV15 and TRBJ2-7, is DAMVIQNPRYQVTQFGKPVTLSCSQTLNHNVMYWYQQKSSQAPKLLFHYYDKDFNNEADTPDNFQSRRPNTSFCFLDIRSPGLGDTAMYLCSTSKRYTDSYEQYFGPGTRLTVT.

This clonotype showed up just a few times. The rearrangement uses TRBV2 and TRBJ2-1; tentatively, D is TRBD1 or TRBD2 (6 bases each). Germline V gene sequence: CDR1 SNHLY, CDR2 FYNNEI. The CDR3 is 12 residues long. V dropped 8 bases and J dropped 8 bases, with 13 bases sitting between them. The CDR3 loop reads CASDGGGDEQFF. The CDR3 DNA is TGTGCCAGCGACGGAGGGGGAGATGAGCAGTTCTTC.

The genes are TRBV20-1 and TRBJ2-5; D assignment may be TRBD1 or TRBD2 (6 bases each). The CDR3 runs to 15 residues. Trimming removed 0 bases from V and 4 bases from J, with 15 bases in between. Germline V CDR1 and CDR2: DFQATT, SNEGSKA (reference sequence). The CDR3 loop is CSARDREQGGETQYF. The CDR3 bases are TGCAGTGCTAGAGATAGGGAACAGGGAGGAGAGACCCAGTACTTC.

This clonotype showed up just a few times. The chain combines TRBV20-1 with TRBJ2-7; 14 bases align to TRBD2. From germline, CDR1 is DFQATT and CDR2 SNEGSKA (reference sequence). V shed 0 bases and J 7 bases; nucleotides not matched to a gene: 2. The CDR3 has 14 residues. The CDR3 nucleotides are TGCAGTGCTAGAGAGGGACTAGCGGGGGTTGAGCAGTACGTC. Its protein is CSAREGLAGVEQYV.

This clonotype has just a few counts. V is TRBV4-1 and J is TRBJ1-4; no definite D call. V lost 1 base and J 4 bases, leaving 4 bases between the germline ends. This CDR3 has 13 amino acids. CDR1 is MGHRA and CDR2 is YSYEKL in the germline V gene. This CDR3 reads CASSQAINEKLFF. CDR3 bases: TGCGCCAGCAGCCAAGCAATTAATGAAAAACTGTTTTTT.

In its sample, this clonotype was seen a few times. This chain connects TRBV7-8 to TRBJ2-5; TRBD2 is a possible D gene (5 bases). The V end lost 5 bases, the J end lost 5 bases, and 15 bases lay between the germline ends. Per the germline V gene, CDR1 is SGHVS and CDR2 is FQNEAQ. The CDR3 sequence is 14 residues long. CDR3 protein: CASSAAGEAETQYF. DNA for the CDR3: TGTGCCAGCAGCGCCGCCGGGGAAGCGGAGACCCAGTACTTC.

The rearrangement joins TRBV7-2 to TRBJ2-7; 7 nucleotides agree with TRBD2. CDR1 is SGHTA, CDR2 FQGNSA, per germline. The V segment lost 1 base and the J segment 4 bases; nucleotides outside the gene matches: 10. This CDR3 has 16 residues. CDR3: CASSLGAKRGTYEQYF. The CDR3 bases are TGTGCCAGCAGCTTAGGGGCGAAGCGGGGCACATACGAGCAGTACTTC.

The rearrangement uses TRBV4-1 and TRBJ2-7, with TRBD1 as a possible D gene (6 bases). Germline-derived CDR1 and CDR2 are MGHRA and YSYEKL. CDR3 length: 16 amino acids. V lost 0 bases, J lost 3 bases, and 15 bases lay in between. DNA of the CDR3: TGCGCCAGCAGCCAAGAGTTACAGGGCTTCGACTACGAGCAGTACTTC. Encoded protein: CASSQELQGFDYEQYF.

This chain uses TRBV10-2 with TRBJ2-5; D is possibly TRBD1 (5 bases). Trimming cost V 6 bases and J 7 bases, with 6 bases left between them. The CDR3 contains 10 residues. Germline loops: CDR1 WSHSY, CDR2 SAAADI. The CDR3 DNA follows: TGCGCCAGCAGGGACACGACCCAGTACTTC. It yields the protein CASRDTTQYF.

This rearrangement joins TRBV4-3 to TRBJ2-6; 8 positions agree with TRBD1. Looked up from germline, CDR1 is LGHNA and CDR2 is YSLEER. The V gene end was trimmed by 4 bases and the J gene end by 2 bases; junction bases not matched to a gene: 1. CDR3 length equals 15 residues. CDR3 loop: CASSLDRAGANVLTF. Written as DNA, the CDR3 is TGCGCCAGCAGCCTGGACAGGGCTGGGGCCAACGTCCTGACTTTC.

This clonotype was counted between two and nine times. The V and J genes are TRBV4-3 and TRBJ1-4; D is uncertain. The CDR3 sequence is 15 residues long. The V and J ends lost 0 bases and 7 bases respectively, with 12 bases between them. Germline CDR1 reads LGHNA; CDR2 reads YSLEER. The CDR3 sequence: CASSQDGFTSEKLFF. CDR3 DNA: TGCGCCAGCAGCCAAGATGGGTTTACGAGTGAAAAACTGTTTTTT.